This T cell receptor (beta chain) was documented in a study of T-cell memory formation after mild COVID-19. Broader study findings: Cross-reactive memory appears to have joined, as suggested by some responding clones showing up in pre-infection memory.

TCR alpha and TCR beta cDNA libraries carrying sample barcodes and UMIs came from 5'RACE with constant-segment primers. In TCRdb, the 5' RACE reads were re-called with MiXCR into one record per CDR3 protein. The repertoire includes about 270,000 distinct CDR3 sequences, approximately 15% of them detected once, and around 23% sits in the top ten. The CDR3 consists of 17 residues. Germline CDR1 reads MGHRA; CDR2 reads YSYEKL. V was pared by 1 base and J by 6 bases, with 20 bases between. The sample holds a few counts of this clonotype. The antigen is undetermined. Sequencing was done on a sample of PBMCs or a T cell subset sorted from them (not recorded which). V and J are TRBV4-1 and TRBJ2-3; tentatively, D is TRBD2 (6 bases). The TCR sequence derives from a man younger than 30 who had mild COVID-19 (a few samples of this study predate the infection). Cell type and time point are not known. The CDR3 sequence is CASSQVLGLGGFDTQYF. The DNA of the CDR3 is TGCGCCAGCAGCCAAGTTCTTGGGTTGGGGGGTTTTGATACGCAGTATTTT.